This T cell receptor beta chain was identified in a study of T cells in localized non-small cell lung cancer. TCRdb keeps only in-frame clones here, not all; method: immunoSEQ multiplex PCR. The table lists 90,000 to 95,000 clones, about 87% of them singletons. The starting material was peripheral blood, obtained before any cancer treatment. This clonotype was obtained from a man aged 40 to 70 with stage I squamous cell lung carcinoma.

The CDR3 reads CASSLGFPGRRNEKLFF. The CDR3 bases are TGTGCCAGCAGTTTGGGGTTTCCGGGACGTAGGAATGAAAAACTGTTTTTT. The V and J genes are TRBV27 and TRBJ1-4, with TRBD1 as a possible D gene (5 bases). V was cut by 3 bases and J by 5 bases, with 19 bases left in between. Germline CDR1 reads MNHEY; CDR2 reads SMNVEV (reference sequence). This CDR3 comprises 17 residues.